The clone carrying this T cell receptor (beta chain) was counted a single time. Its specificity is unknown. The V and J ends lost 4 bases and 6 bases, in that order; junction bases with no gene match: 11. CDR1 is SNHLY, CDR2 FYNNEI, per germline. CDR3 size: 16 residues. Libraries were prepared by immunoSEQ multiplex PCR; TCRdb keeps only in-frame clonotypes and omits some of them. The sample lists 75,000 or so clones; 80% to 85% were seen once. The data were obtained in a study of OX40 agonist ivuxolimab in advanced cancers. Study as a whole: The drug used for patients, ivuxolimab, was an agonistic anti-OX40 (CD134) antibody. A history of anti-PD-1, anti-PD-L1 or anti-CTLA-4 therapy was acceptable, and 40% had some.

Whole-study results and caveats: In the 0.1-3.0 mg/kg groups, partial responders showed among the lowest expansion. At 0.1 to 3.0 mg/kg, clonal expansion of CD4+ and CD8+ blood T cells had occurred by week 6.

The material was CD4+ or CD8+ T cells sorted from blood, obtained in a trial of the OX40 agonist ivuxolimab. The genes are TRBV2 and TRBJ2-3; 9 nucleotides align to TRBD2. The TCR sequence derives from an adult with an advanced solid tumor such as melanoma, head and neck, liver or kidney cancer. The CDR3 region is CASSGGWRGGTDTQYF. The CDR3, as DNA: TGTGCCAGCAGTGGAGGTTGGCGGGGGGGAACCGATACGCAGTATTTT. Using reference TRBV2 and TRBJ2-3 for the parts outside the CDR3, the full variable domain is EPEVTQTPSHQVTQMGQEVILRCVPISNHLYFYWYRQILGQKVEFLVSFYNNEISEKSEIFDDQFSVERPDGSNFTLKIRSTKLEDSAMYFCASSGGWRGGTDTQYFGPGTRLTVL.